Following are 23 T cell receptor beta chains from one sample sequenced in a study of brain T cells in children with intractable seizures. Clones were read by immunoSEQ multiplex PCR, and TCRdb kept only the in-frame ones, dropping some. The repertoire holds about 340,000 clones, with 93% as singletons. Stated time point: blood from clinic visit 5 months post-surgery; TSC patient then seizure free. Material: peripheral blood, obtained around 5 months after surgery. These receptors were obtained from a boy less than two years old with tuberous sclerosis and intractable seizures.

The CDR3: CASSPELAGGTGELFF. The CDR3 DNA follows: TGTGCCAGCAGCCCAGAACTAGCGGGCGGGACCGGGGAGCTGTTTTTT. The chain has TRBV7-9 and TRBJ2-2; TRBD2 matches at 9 bases. The trim removed 5 bases at V and 5 bases at J, leaving 9 bases unmatched. Germline CDR1 is SEHNR and CDR2 is FQNEAQ (reference sequence). CDR3 length: 16 residues.

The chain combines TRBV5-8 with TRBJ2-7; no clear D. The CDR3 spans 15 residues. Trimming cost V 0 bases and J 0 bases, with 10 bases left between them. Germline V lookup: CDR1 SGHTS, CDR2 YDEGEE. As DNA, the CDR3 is TGTGCCAGCAGCTTGGGGACGGGTTACTCCTACGAGCAGTACTTC. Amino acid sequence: CASSLGTGYSYEQYF.

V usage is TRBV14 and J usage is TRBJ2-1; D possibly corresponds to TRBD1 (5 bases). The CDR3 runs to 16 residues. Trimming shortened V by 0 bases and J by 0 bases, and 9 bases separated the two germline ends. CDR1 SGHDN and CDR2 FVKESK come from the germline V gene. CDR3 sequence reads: CASSQDYRSSYNEQFF. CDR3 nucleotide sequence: TGTGCCAGCAGCCAAGATTACAGGAGCTCCTACAATGAGCAGTTCTTC.

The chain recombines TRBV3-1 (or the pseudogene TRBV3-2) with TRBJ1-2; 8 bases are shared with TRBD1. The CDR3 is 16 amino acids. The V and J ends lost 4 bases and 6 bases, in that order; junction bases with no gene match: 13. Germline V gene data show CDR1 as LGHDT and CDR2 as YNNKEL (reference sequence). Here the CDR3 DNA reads TGTGCCAGCAGCCTCGAATCGGACAGGGCTTGGGATGGCTACACCTTC. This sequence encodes CASSLESDRAWDGYTF.

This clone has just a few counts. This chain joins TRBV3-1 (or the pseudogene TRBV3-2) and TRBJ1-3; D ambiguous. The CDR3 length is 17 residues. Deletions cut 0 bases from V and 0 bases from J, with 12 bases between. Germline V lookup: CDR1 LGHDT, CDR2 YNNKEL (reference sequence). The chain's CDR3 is CASSQEEDRSSGNTIYF. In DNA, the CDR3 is TGTGCCAGCAGCCAAGAAGAAGACCGCAGCTCTGGAAACACCATATATTTT.

The chain's CDR3 is CASSLEANDEAFF. The CDR3 coding sequence is TGTGCCAGCAGTTTAGAGGCAAATGATGAAGCTTTCTTT. This chain joins TRBV12-3 or TRBV12-4 and TRBJ1-1, with D unclear. Trimming removed 1 base at V and 7 bases at J, with 10 bases between. The CDR3 runs 13 residues.

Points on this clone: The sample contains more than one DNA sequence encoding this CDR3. This CDR3 is CATSESGSTDTQYF. The CDR3 region has the DNA TGTGCCACCAGTGAGTCAGGGAGCACAGATACGCAGTATTTT. The V and J genes are TRBV24-1 and TRBJ2-3; D is possibly TRBD1 (5 bases). There are 14 residues in the CDR3. Deletions cut 4 bases from V and 0 bases from J, with 7 bases between. CDR1 is KGHDR, CDR2 SFDVKD, per germline.

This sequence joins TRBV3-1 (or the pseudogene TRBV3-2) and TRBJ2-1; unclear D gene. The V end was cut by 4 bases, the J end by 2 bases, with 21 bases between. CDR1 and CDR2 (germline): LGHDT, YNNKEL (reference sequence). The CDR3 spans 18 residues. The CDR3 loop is CASSPLLGRVRPYNEQFF. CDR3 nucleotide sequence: TGTGCCAGCAGCCCCCTCCTGGGAAGGGTGCGGCCCTACAATGAGCAGTTCTTC.

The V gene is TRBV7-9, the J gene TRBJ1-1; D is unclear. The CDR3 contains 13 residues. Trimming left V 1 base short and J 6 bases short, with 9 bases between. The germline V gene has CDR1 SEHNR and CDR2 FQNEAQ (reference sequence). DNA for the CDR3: TGTGCCAGCAGCTTAGAAGGAAATGCTGAAGCTTTCTTT. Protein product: CASSLEGNAEAFF.

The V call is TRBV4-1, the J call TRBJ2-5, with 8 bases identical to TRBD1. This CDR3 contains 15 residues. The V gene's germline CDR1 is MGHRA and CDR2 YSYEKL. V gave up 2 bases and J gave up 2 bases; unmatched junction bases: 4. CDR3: CASSQTGTGQETQYF. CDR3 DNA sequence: TGCGCCAGCAGCCAAACCGGGACAGGACAAGAGACCCAGTACTTC.

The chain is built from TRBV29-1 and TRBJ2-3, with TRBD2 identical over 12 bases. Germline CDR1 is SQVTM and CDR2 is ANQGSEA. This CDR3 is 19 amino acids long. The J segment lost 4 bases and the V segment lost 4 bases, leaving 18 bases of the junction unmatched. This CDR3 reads CSVGDPRVLAGGIADTQYF. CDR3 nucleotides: TGCAGCGTTGGGGACCCACGCGTTCTAGCGGGGGGGATCGCAGATACGCAGTATTTT.

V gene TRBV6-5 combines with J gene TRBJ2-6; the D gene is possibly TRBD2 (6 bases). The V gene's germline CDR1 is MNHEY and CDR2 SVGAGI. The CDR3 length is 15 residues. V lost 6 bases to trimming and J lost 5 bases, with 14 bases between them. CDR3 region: CASRGTAQRANVLTF. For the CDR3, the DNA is TGTGCCAGCAGGGGGACTGCGCAGAGGGCCAACGTCCTGACTTTC.

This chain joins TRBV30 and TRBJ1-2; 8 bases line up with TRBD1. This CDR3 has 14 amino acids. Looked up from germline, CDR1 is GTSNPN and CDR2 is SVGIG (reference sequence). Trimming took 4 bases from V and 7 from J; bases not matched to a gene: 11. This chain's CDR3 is CAWTGGGLFPGYTF. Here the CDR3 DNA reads TGTGCCTGGACAGGGGGCGGTTTGTTTCCTGGCTACACCTTC.

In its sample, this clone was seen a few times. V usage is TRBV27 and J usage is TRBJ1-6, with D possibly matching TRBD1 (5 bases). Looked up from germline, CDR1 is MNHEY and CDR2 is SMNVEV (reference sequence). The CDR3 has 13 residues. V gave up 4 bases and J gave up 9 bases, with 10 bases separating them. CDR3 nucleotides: TGTGCCAGCAGTTGGGGACCACGTTCACCCCTCCACTTT. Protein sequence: CASSWGPRSPLHF.

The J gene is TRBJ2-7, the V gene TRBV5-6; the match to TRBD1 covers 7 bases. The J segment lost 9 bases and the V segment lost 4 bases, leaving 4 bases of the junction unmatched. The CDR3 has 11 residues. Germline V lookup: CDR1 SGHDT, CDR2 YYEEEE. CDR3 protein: CASSAGTAQYF. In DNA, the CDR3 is TGTGCCAGCAGCGCAGGGACAGCGCAGTACTTC.

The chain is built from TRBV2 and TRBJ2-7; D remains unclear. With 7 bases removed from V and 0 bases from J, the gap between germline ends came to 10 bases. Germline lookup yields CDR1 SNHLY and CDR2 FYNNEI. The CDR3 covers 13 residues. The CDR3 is CASKTVSSYEQYF. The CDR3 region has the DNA TGTGCCAGCAAAACAGTAAGCTCCTACGAGCAGTACTTC.

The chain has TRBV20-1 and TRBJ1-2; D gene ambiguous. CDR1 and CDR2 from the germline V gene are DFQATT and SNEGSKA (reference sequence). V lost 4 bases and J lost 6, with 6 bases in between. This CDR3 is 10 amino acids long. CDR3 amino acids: CSAIEDGYTF. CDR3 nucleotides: TGCAGTGCTATCGAGGATGGCTACACCTTC.

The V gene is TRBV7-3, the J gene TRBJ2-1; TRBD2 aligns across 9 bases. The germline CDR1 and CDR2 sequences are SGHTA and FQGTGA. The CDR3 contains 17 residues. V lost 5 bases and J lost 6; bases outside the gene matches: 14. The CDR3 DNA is TGTGCCAGCAGCAAAGGGGCTGGCGGGAGGGGCCCCAATGAGCAGTTCTTC. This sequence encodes CASSKGAGGRGPNEQFF.

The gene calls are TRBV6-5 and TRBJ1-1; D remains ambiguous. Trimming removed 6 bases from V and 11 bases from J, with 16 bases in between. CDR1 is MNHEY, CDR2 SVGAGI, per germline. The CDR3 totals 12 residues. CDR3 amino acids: CASRVGPVIAFF. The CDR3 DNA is TGTGCCAGCAGAGTTGGGCCTGTAATTGCTTTCTTT.

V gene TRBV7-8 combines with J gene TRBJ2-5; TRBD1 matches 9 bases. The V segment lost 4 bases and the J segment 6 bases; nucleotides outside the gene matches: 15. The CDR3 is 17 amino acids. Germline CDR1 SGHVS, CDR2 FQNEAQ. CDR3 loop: CASSWDREKSWEQTQYF. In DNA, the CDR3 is TGTGCCAGCAGCTGGGACAGGGAGAAGAGTTGGGAGCAGACCCAGTACTTC. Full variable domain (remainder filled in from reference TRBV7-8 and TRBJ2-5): GAGVSQSPRYKVAKRGQDVALRCDPISGHVSLFWYQQALGQGPEFLTYFQNEAQLDKSGLPSDRFFAERPEGSVSTLKIQRTQQEDSAVYLCASSWDREKSWEQTQYFGPGTRLLVL.

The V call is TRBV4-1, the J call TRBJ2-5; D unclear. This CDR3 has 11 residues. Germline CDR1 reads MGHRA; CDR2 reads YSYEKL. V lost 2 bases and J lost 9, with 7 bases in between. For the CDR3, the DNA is TGCGCCAGCAGCCAAACTGGGGCCCAGTACTTC. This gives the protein CASSQTGAQYF.

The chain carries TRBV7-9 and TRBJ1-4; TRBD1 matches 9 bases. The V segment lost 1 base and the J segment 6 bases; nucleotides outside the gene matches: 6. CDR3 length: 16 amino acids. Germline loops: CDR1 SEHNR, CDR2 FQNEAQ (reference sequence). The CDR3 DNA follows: TGTGCCAGCAGCTTAGGGATGGGACAGGGTTATGAAAAACTGTTTTTT. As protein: CASSLGMGQGYEKLFF. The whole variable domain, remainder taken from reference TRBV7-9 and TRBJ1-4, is DTGVSQNPRHKITKRGQNVTFRCDPISEHNRLYWYRQTLGQGPEFLTYFQNEAQLEKSRLLSDRFSAERPKGSFSTLEIQRTEQGDSAMYLCASSLGMGQGYEKLFFGSGTQLSVL.

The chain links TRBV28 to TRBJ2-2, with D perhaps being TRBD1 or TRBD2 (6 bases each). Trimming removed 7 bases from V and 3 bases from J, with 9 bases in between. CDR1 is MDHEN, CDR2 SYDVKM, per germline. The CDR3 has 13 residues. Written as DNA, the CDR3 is TGTGCCAGCATTAGGGGGGACACCGGGGAGCTGTTTTTT. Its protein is CASIRGDTGELFF.